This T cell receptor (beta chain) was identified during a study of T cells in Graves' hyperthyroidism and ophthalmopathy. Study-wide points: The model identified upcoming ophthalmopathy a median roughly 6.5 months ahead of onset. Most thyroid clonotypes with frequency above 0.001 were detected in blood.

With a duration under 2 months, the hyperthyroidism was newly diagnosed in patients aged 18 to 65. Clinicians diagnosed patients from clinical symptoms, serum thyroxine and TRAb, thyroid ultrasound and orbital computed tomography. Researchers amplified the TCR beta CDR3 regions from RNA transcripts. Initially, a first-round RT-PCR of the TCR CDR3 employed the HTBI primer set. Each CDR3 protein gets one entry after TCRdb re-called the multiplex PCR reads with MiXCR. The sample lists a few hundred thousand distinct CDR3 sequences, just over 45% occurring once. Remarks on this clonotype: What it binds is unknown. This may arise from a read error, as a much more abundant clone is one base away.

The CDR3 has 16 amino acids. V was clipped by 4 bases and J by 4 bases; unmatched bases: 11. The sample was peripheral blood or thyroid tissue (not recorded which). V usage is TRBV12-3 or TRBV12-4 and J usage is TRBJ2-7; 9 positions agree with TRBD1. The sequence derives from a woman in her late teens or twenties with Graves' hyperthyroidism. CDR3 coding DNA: TGTGCCAGCAGTTCCCCGGAACAGGGGGCGATTTACGAGCAGTACTTC. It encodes CASSSPEQGAIYEQYF.